The TCR beta chain under discussion was sequenced for a study of blood T cells in healthy people across ages. CDR1 and CDR2 (germline): MNHEY, SMNVEV (reference sequence). The V gene lost 10 bases and the J gene lost 3 bases, with 13 bases spanning the gap. This CDR3 is built from 14 residues. Primed by a sample-barcoded 5' primer and a J-beta primer mix, a second PCR proceeded for about 6 to 12 cycles. TCRdb reanalysed the 5' RACE reads using MiXCR and keeps one entry per CDR3 protein. The sample yields 1.4 million or so distinct CDR3 sequences, approximately 43% seen once. Sequencing was performed on blood. The chain is built from TRBV27 and TRBJ2-6; D uncertain. This clonotype was sampled from a woman aged 18-35 years in good health. The CDR3 coding sequence is TGTGCCACGTCTAGTGGGTTTGGGGCCAACGTCCTGACTTTC. Its protein product is CATSSGFGANVLTF. Together with reference TRBV27 and TRBJ2-6, the CDR3 gives the full variable domain: EAQVTQNPRYLITVTGKKLTVTCSQNMNHEYMSWYRQDPGLGLRQIYYSMNVEVTDKGDVPEGYKVSRKEKRNFPLILESPSPNQTSLYFCATSSGFGANVLTFGAGSRLTVL.